This passage covers 15 T cell receptor beta chains from one sample sequenced in a study of blood T cell repertoires in COVID-19. The protocol was immunoSEQ multiplex PCR, while the TCRdb copy is restricted to in-frame clones and leaves out a portion. The data show about 43,000 clones, around 87% seen once. Sequenced sample: peripheral blood. The receptors were sampled from a woman older than 75 with active COVID-19.

This clone was observed a handful of times. This chain connects TRBV19 to TRBJ1-5; 7 nucleotides align to TRBD1. Germline V gene sequence: CDR1 LNHDA, CDR2 SQIVND (reference sequence). This CDR3 contains 14 residues. With 10 bases clipped from V and 0 bases from J, the junction kept 6 bases outside the gene matches. The CDR3 spells CATWDRNSNQPQHF. The CDR3 DNA follows: TGTGCCACCTGGGACAGAAATAGCAATCAGCCCCAGCATTTT. The whole variable domain, filled in from reference TRBV19 and TRBJ1-5, reads DGGITQSPKYLFRKEGQNVTLSCEQNLNHDAMYWYRQDPGQGLRLIYYSQIVNDFQKGDIAEGYSVSREKKESFPLTVTSAQKNPTAFYLCATWDRNSNQPQHFGDGTRLSIL.

The rearrangement links TRBV19 to TRBJ2-1; 8 bases align to TRBD1. The CDR3 sequence is 15 residues long. Germline V gene data show CDR1 as LNHDA and CDR2 as SQIVND (reference sequence). Trimming removed 2 bases from V and 5 bases from J; junction bases left unmatched: 5. The CDR3 here is CASSIPGGRNNEQFF. The CDR3 DNA sequence: TGTGCCAGTAGTATACCAGGGGGCCGGAACAATGAGCAGTTCTTC.

V and J are TRBV27 and TRBJ1-6; 8 bases match TRBD1. Germline values: CDR1 MNHEY, CDR2 SMNVEV (reference sequence). The CDR3 has 14 amino acids. Losses at the gene ends were 4 bases for V and 14 bases for J; bases not matched to a gene: 10. As DNA, the CDR3 is TGTGCCAGCAGTTCTACAGGGGGACCCACGTCCCTCCACTTT. Its protein product is CASSSTGGPTSLHF.

CDR3 protein: CASSPAGQAEGYTF. CDR3 nucleotides: TGTGCCAGCAGCCCAGCAGGGCAGGCGGAAGGCTACACCTTC. This chain joins TRBV11-2 and TRBJ1-2, with TRBD1 as a possible D gene (5 bases). Trimming removed 5 bases from V and 8 bases from J, with 18 bases in between. From germline, CDR1 is SGHAT and CDR2 FQNNGV. The CDR3 sequence is 14 residues long.

The chain carries TRBV7-9 and TRBJ1-1; D not resolved. The CDR3 is 13 amino acids. V lost 8 bases, J lost 5 bases, and 15 bases lay in between. Germline V gives CDR1 SEHNR, CDR2 FQNEAQ (reference sequence). CDR3 in amino acids: CASSRDGVTEAFF. The CDR3 nucleotides read TGTGCCAGCTCCCGAGACGGGGTGACTGAAGCTTTCTTT. Filled out from reference TRBV7-9 and TRBJ1-1, the complete variable domain reads DTGVSQNPRHKITKRGQNVTFRCDPISEHNRLYWYRQTLGQGPEFLTYFQNEAQLEKSRLLSDRFSAERPKGSFSTLEIQRTEQGDSAMYLCASSRDGVTEAFFGQGTRLTVV.

The chain carries TRBV18 and TRBJ2-1; tentatively, D is TRBD2 (5 bases). Germline V gene data show CDR1 as KGHSH and CDR2 as LQKENI. CDR3 length: 14 residues. Deletions cut 3 bases from V and 5 bases from J, with 11 bases between. The CDR3 loop is CASSPQLGDNEQFF. CDR3 bases: TGTGCCAGCTCACCGCAGCTGGGAGACAATGAGCAGTTCTTC.

The rearrangement uses TRBV3-1 (or the pseudogene TRBV3-2) and TRBJ1-1; maybe TRBD1 (5 bases). The ends were cut back, 7 bases at V and 5 bases at J, with 23 bases in the middle. Germline V CDR1 and CDR2: LGHDT, YNNKEL (reference sequence). CDR3 length: 16 residues. The CDR3 sequence: CASKNYEGALGTEAFF. CDR3 coding DNA: TGTGCCAGCAAGAACTACGAAGGGGCGCTCGGAACTGAAGCTTTCTTT.

V usage is TRBV28 and J usage is TRBJ1-2, with D unclear. Germline-derived CDR1 and CDR2 are MDHEN and SYDVKM. The CDR3 consists of 13 residues. V dropped 8 bases and J dropped 4 bases, with 14 bases sitting between them. CDR3 sequence: CASGPLRAYGYTF. The CDR3 DNA reads as TGTGCCAGCGGTCCTCTGAGGGCCTATGGCTACACCTTC.

The rearrangement links TRBV28 to TRBJ1-1; no reliable D call. Germline lookup yields CDR1 MDHEN and CDR2 SYDVKM. The length of the CDR3 is 11 residues. V was trimmed by 3 bases and J by 8 bases, leaving 7 bases between them. The CDR3 here is CASSFGREAFF. For the CDR3, the DNA is TGTGCCAGCAGTTTTGGCAGAGAAGCTTTCTTT. Full variable domain (missing parts from reference TRBV28 and TRBJ1-1): DVKVTQSSRYLVKRTGEKVFLECVQDMDHENMFWYRQDPGLGLRLIYFSYDVKMKEKGDIPEGYSVSREKKERFSLILESASTNQTSMYLCASSFGREAFFGQGTRLTVV.

This clone was recorded a few times. The chain carries TRBV11-3 and TRBJ2-2, with D maybe TRBD1 (5 bases). This CDR3 region has 16 residues. Trimming stripped 6 bases from V and 0 bases from J, with 14 bases between. Per germline, CDR1 SGHNT and CDR2 YENEEA. The CDR3 nucleotides read TGTGCCAGCAGTCTCCAGGGAATCGCGAACACCGGGGAGCTGTTTTTT. Amino acids: CASSLQGIANTGELFF. The entire variable domain, with the rest obtained from reference TRBV11-3 and TRBJ2-2, is as follows: EAGVVQSPRYKIIEKKQPVAFWCNPISGHNTLYWYLQNLGQGPELLIRYENEEAVDDSQLPKDRFSAERLKGVDSTLKIQPAELGDSAVYLCASSLQGIANTGELFFGEGSRLTVL.

The V gene is TRBV13, the J gene TRBJ2-1; possibly TRBD2 for D (6 bases). The V end lost 4 bases, the J end lost 7 bases, and 29 bases lay between the germline ends. CDR1 and CDR2 from the germline V gene are PRHDT and FYEKMQ (reference sequence). The CDR3 is made up of 19 amino acids. The DNA for the CDR3 is TGTGCCAGCAGCTCTGCTGTAGGTGCGGGGCGCCTCCGGGGAAATGAGCAGTTCTTC. This encodes CASSSAVGAGRLRGNEQFF.

The chain carries TRBV11-3 and TRBJ1-1, with D maybe TRBD1 (5 bases). Germline CDR1 SGHNT, CDR2 YENEEA. The ends were cut back, 4 bases at V and 1 base at J, with 7 bases in the middle. The CDR3 extends over 13 amino acids. As DNA, the CDR3 is TGTGCCAGCAGCTCGACAGCGAACACTGAAGCTTTCTTT. Translating gives CASSSTANTEAFF.

CDR3 sequence reads: CASRPQGLSEKLFF. CDR3 DNA sequence: TGTGCCAGCAGGCCTCAGGGTTTAAGTGAAAAACTGTTTTTT. V is TRBV28 and J is TRBJ1-4, with D possibly TRBD1 on 5 matching bases. V lost 6 bases and J 7 bases, leaving 15 bases between the germline ends. The CDR3 has 14 residues. The germline CDR1 and CDR2 sequences are MDHEN and SYDVKM.

V and J are TRBV7-2 and TRBJ2-1; tentatively, D is TRBD2 (5 bases). Looked up from germline, CDR1 is SGHTA and CDR2 is FQGNSA. Trimming pared 1 base from V and 6 bases from J, leaving 7 bases between. This CDR3 spans 13 amino acids. The CDR3 loop reads CASSLGGPNEQFF. For the CDR3, the DNA is TGTGCCAGCAGCTTAGGAGGGCCCAATGAGCAGTTCTTC.

This chain's CDR3 is CASSPGTGAYNEQFF. The DNA for the CDR3 is TGTGCCAGCAGCCCCGGGACAGGCGCCTACAATGAGCAGTTCTTC. This sequence joins TRBV5-5 and TRBJ2-1, with 8 bases lining up with TRBD1. The CDR3 has 15 amino acids. The V segment lost 4 bases and the J segment 2 bases; nucleotides outside the gene matches: 5. The germline gives CDR1 SGHKS, CDR2 YYEKEE (reference sequence).